A single sample gave rise to the 29 T cell receptor beta chains below, sequenced in a study of response to subunit inactivated influenza vaccine. MiXCR, applied by TCRdb to the RT-PCR reads, yields one record per CDR3 protein. There are about 160,000 distinct CDR3 sequences in the sample; roughly a tenth occur only once, and 9.5% to 15% lies in the top ten. The material was non-naive T cells sorted from PBMCs, obtained 40 to 50 days after vaccination. Every receptor here comes from a man in his forties or fifties who received an inactivated influenza vaccine.

This clonotype was detected many times. The rearrangement uses TRBV7-9 and TRBJ1-1; TRBD1 agrees at 8 bases. CDR1 is SEHNR, CDR2 FQNEAQ, per germline (reference sequence). Trimming took 5 bases from V and 0 from J; bases not matched to a gene: 8. This CDR3 comprises 16 residues. The CDR3 loop is CASSPTGTGLNTEAFF. Written as DNA, the CDR3 is TGTGCCAGCAGCCCGACCGGGACAGGATTGAACACTGAAGCTTTCTTT.

This clonotype was seen a handful of times. The chain links TRBV12-3 or TRBV12-4 to TRBJ2-5; 12 bases are shared with TRBD2. J gave up 2 bases and V 8 bases, and 6 bases lay outside the gene matches. The length of the CDR3 is 15 residues. CDR3 sequence reads: CASRMTSGSQETQYF. The CDR3 nucleotides are TGTGCCAGCCGAATGACTAGCGGGAGTCAAGAGACCCAGTACTTC.

This clonotype showed up just a few times. The chain uses TRBV4-1 and TRBJ2-7; D possibly corresponds to TRBD1 (6 bases). The CDR3 covers 15 residues. Trimming left V 0 bases short and J 1 base short, with 10 bases between. Germline CDR1 is MGHRA and CDR2 is YSYEKL. The CDR3, as DNA: TGCGCCAGCAGCCAAGAAACGACAGGTTCCTACGAGCAGTACTTC. Its translation is CASSQETTGSYEQYF.

This clonotype was detected ten times or more. This rearrangement joins TRBV10-3 to TRBJ1-1; no firm D call. Germline V CDR1 and CDR2: ENHRY, SYGVKD. Trimming pared 0 bases from V and 3 bases from J, leaving 8 bases between. This CDR3 spans 14 amino acids. The CDR3 loop reads CAISESDGYTEAFF. As DNA, the CDR3 is TGTGCCATCAGTGAGTCAGACGGGTACACTGAAGCTTTCTTT.

The V and J genes are TRBV11-3 and TRBJ2-7; 9 bases line up with TRBD1. CDR1 and CDR2 (germline): SGHNT, YENEEA. Unmatched junction bases numbered 5, after V lost 1 base and J lost 4 bases. The CDR3 covers 15 residues. The DNA of the CDR3 is TGTGCCAGCAGCTTAGGTCGGACAGGGGATTACGAGCAGTACTTC. As protein: CASSLGRTGDYEQYF.

This clonotype was seen a handful of times. The chain carries TRBV27 and TRBJ2-1, with D tentatively TRBD1 (5 bases). Germline loops: CDR1 MNHEY, CDR2 SMNVEV (reference sequence). The CDR3 sequence is 13 residues long. V gave up 3 bases and J gave up 5 bases, with 8 bases separating them. The CDR3, as DNA: TGTGCCAGCAGTTTTTTAGGGGACAATGAGCAGTTCTTC. Amino acids: CASSFLGDNEQFF.

This clonotype has ten or more counts. This CDR3 is CASSPGSSYNEQFF. CDR3 coding DNA: TGTGCCAGCAGCCCGGGTAGCTCCTACAATGAGCAGTTCTTC. The J gene is TRBJ2-1, the V gene TRBV11-2; D call uncertain. CDR1 and CDR2 (germline): SGHAT, FQNNGV. Between the trimmed V and J ends, which lost 5 bases and 0 bases, there was a span of 8 bases. The CDR3 totals 14 residues.

Points on this clonotype: Its ends do not fully match the called genes, so a read error is possible. This chain uses TRBV11-2 with TRBJ2-5; the match to TRBD1 covers 7 bases. The CDR3 is 15 amino acids. Germline lookup yields CDR1 SGHAT and CDR2 FQNNGV. CDR3 sequence: CAISFSTGSQETQYF. CDR3 bases: TGTGCCATCAGCTTCTCGACAGGGTCACAAGAGACCCAGTACTTC.

At least ten counts were recorded for this clonotype. The CDR3 DNA is TGCGCCAGCAGCCTAAGGACAGGGGCTGACGATGAGCAGTTCTTC. This encodes CASSLRTGADDEQFF. The chain is built from TRBV5-1 and TRBJ2-1; 9 bases match TRBD1. V shed 4 bases, J shed 8 bases, and the junction held 10 bases outside the gene matches. The CDR3 loop spans 15 amino acids. The germline V gene encodes CDR1 SGHRS and CDR2 YFSETQ.

The gene calls are TRBV20-1 and TRBJ2-1; D unresolved. Between the trimmed V and J ends, which lost 0 bases and 4 bases, there was a span of 7 bases. Germline-derived CDR1 and CDR2 are DFQATT and SNEGSKA (reference sequence). The CDR3 runs 13 residues. The CDR3 reads CSARDAGYNEQFF. CDR3 bases: TGCAGTGCTAGAGATGCCGGGTACAATGAGCAGTTCTTC.

The rearrangement joins TRBV11-1 to TRBJ2-2; 11 bases fit TRBD1. CDR1 is SGHAT, CDR2 FQDESV, per germline (reference sequence). The trim removed 4 bases at V and 9 bases at J, leaving 25 bases unmatched. This CDR3 has 21 residues. CDR3 residues: CASSSQWTGGARRYGNRELFF. CDR3 coding DNA: TGTGCCAGCAGCTCCCAATGGACAGGGGGCGCGAGACGGTACGGGAACCGGGAGCTGTTTTTT.

This clonotype was found many times. The chain couples TRBV10-3 to TRBJ1-5; perhaps TRBD1 as D (6 bases). The V end was cut by 2 bases, the J end by 4 bases, with 9 bases between. In germline, CDR1 is ENHRY, CDR2 SYGVKD. CDR3 length: 14 residues. CDR3 sequence: CAISEAQGNQPQHF. CDR3 bases: TGTGCCATCAGTGAGGCCCAGGGGAATCAGCCCCAGCATTTT.

This sequence joins TRBV20-1 and TRBJ2-7, with 9 bases identical to TRBD1. Germline CDR1 DFQATT, CDR2 SNEGSKA (reference sequence). With V trimmed by 3 bases and J by 2 bases, 8 bases remained unmatched. The CDR3 length is 15 residues. This CDR3 is CSASEGDRDPYEQYF. The CDR3 region has the DNA TGCAGTGCTAGTGAAGGGGACAGGGACCCCTACGAGCAGTACTTC.

The sample holds a few counts of this clonotype. The chain couples TRBV7-2 to TRBJ1-2, with 8 bases that match TRBD1. After removal of 6 bases from V and 5 bases from J, the junction contained 5 bases not matched to a gene. Germline CDR1 and CDR2: SGHTA and FQGNSA. CDR3 size: 13 residues. The CDR3 loop is CASRGQVSYGYTF. CDR3 nucleotides: TGTGCCAGCAGGGGACAGGTTTCATATGGCTACACCTTC.

The chain recombines TRBV7-2 with TRBJ2-1; D call uncertain. CDR3 length: 16 amino acids. Germline values: CDR1 SGHTA, CDR2 FQGNSA. The V end lost 1 base, the J end lost 4 bases, and 14 bases lay between the germline ends. CDR3 sequence: CASSLGRNPLYNEQFF. CDR3 sequence (DNA): TGTGCCAGCAGCTTAGGTCGGAACCCCTTATACAATGAGCAGTTCTTC.

This clonotype has at least ten counts. The chain uses TRBV6-5 and TRBJ1-2; 8 positions match TRBD1. The CDR3 loop spans 12 amino acids. The germline V gene has CDR1 MNHEY and CDR2 SVGAGI. The V segment lost 6 bases and the J segment 7 bases; nucleotides outside the gene matches: 4. The DNA of the CDR3 is TGTGCCAGCAGAGGACAGGGAGGTGGCTACACCTTC. Its translation: CASRGQGGGYTF.

Comments on this clonotype: Sequence at one end of the junction differs from germline and may be a read error. This chain joins TRBV9 and TRBJ1-5; a possible D gene is TRBD1 (6 bases). CDR3 size: 15 residues. Germline V lookup: CDR1 SGDLS, CDR2 YYNGEE. The CDR3 DNA reads TGTGCCAGCAGCGTAGGAACCGGGGGCAACCAGCCCCAGCATTTT. It yields the protein CASSVGTGGNQPQHF.

This clonotype was counted only a few times. The chain joins TRBV6-1 to TRBJ2-3; 7 positions agree with TRBD1. Germline V gene lookup returns CDR1 MNHNS and CDR2 SASEGT. This CDR3 spans 18 amino acids. V lost 6 bases to trimming and J lost 4 bases; unmatched junction nucleotides: 19. The CDR3 coding sequence is TGTGCCAGCAGAACCTATCGGCCAGGGGGAAGGGGAGCAGATACGCAGTATTTT. This encodes CASRTYRPGGRGADTQYF.

This clonotype has just a few counts. The chain carries TRBV20-1 and TRBJ2-7, with a weak D call TRBD1 (5 bases). Germline V gives CDR1 DFQATT, CDR2 SNEGSKA (reference sequence). The CDR3 totals 17 residues. Between the trimmed V and J ends, which lost 0 bases and 2 bases, there was a span of 20 bases. CDR3 sequence (DNA): TGCAGTGCTAGAGATGAACACCAGGGCAGGGCAACCTACGAGCAGTACTTC. Protein product: CSARDEHQGRATYEQYF.

The DNA for the CDR3 is TGTGCCAGCAGCCAACAGGGACAGAGTAACGAAAAACTGTTTTTT. This translates into CASSQQGQSNEKLFF. The J gene is TRBJ1-4, the V gene TRBV7-2; 7 bases align to TRBD1. V lost 5 bases, J lost 8 bases, and 11 bases stayed unmatched. The germline CDR1 and CDR2 sequences are SGHTA and FQGNSA. This CDR3 is 15 amino acids long.

Ten or more counts support this clonotype. This rearrangement joins TRBV12-3 or TRBV12-4 to TRBJ2-1; D unresolved. The CDR3 is made up of 9 amino acids. Trimming took 10 bases from V and 10 from J, leaving 8 bases between them. This CDR3 is CATGLEQFF. The DNA for the CDR3 is TGTGCCACGGGCCTAGAGCAGTTCTTC.

This clonotype was seen only a few times. The V call is TRBV9, the J call TRBJ2-3; 7 bases are shared with TRBD2. Germline V gene lookup returns CDR1 SGDLS and CDR2 YYNGEE. Germline trimming cut 5 bases from V and 4 bases from J; bases unmatched to any gene: 1. The CDR3 extends over 12 amino acids. The DNA for the CDR3 is TGTGCCAGCAGGGGGGGGGCAGATACGCAGTATTTT. Protein: CASRGGADTQYF.

This clonotype has only a few counts. The chain couples TRBV18 to TRBJ2-7; 10 nucleotides agree with TRBD2. The CDR3 has 15 residues. The ends lost 3 bases at V and 4 bases at J; junction bases unmatched: 6. From germline, CDR1 is KGHSH and CDR2 LQKENI. CDR3 protein: CASSPGLADVYEQYF. The CDR3 region has the DNA TGTGCCAGCTCACCTGGACTAGCGGACGTATACGAGCAGTACTTC.

This clonotype was detected only a few times. This chain joins TRBV19 and TRBJ1-6; D uncertain. This CDR3 spans 15 amino acids. Germline V gene lookup returns CDR1 LNHDA and CDR2 SQIVND (reference sequence). Deletions cut 3 bases from V and 6 bases from J, with 12 bases between. The CDR3 DNA follows: TGTGCCAGTAGTATTTATCCGGACCTTAATTCACCCCTCCACTTT. Protein product: CASSIYPDLNSPLHF.

This clonotype was detected a few times. V usage is TRBV3-1 and J usage is TRBJ1-1; D is perhaps TRBD1 (5 bases). Germline CDR1 reads LGHDT; CDR2 reads YNNKEL (reference sequence). There are 13 residues in the CDR3. The germline V and J ends were trimmed by 0 bases and 4 bases, with 6 bases remaining between them. The CDR3 sequence: CASSQDGGTEAFF. The CDR3 DNA follows: TGTGCCAGCAGCCAAGATGGGGGCACTGAAGCTTTCTTT.

The V and J genes are TRBV28 and TRBJ1-2; D is unclear. Trimming pared 4 bases from V and 0 bases from J, leaving 12 bases between. Germline CDR1 MDHEN, CDR2 SYDVKM. The CDR3 contains 15 residues. The CDR3 spells CASSSRTEANYGYTF. In DNA form, the CDR3 reads TGTGCCAGCAGTTCACGGACGGAAGCTAACTATGGCTACACCTTC.

This clonotype was detected ten times or more. The gene calls are TRBV5-1 and TRBJ2-2, with 11 nucleotides matching TRBD1. This CDR3 is 15 amino acids long. Trimming cost V 3 bases and J 7 bases; bases outside gene matches: 5. The V gene's germline CDR1 is SGHRS and CDR2 YFSETQ. In DNA form, the CDR3 reads TGCGCCAGCAGCTCTGGACAGGGGGCTATCGGGGAGCTGTTTTTT. It codes for CASSSGQGAIGELFF.

The chain recombines TRBV5-1 with TRBJ2-1; tentatively, D is TRBD1 (6 bases). This CDR3 has 14 residues. Trimming took off 0 bases at V and 9 bases at J, with 13 bases between the two ends. CDR1 and CDR2 (germline): SGHRS, YFSETQ. The CDR3 sequence: CASSLDTGSREQFF. The CDR3 DNA is TGCGCCAGCAGCTTGGATACAGGGAGCCGTGAGCAGTTCTTC.

The chain recombines TRBV28 with TRBJ2-1; perhaps TRBD2 as D (6 bases). V was cut by 4 bases and J by 5 bases, with 9 bases left in between. This CDR3 has 13 residues. CDR1 MDHEN and CDR2 SYDVKM come from the germline V gene. Written as DNA, the CDR3 is TGTGCCAGCAGTTCCGGGGGAAACAATGAGCAGTTCTTC. It yields the protein CASSSGGNNEQFF.